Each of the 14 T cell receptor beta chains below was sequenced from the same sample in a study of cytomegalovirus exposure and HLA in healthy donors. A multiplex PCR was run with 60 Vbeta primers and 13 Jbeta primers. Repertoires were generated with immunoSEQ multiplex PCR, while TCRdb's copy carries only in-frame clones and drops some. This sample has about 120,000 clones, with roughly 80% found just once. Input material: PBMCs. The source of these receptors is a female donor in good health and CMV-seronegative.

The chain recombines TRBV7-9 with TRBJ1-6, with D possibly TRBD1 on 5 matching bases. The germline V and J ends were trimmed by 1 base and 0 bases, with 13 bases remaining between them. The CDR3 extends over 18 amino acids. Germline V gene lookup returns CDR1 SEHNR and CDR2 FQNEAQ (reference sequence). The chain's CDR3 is CASSLGTSPSSYNSPLHF. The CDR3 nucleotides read TGTGCCAGCAGCTTAGGGACATCACCAAGCTCCTATAATTCACCCCTCCACTTT.

The CDR3 loop reads CASSSSSGQSYEQYF. The CDR3 DNA sequence: TGCGCCAGCAGCTCCAGCTCGGGACAGTCATACGAGCAGTACTTC. The rearrangement links TRBV4-1 to TRBJ2-5; 7 bases are a match to TRBD1. The J call may be wrong; the DNA end is better matched by TRBJ2-7. This CDR3 has 15 residues. Looked up from germline, CDR1 is MGHRA and CDR2 is YSYEKL.

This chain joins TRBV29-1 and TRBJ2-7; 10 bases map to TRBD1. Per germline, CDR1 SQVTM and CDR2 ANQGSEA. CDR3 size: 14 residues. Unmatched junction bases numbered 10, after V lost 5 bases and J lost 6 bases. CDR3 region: CSVIRDRGIGEQYF. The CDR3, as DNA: TGCAGCGTTATTAGGGACAGGGGAATTGGCGAGCAGTACTTC.

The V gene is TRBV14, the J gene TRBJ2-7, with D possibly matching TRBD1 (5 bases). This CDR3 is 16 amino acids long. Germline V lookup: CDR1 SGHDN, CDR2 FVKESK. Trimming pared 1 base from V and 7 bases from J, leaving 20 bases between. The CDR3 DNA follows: TGTGCCAGCAGCCAAGCGGTAGGGGCCGCGGCAGGAGAGCAGTACTTC. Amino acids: CASSQAVGAAAGEQYF. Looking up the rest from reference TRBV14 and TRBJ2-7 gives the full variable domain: EAGVTQFPSHSVIEKGQTVTLRCDPISGHDNLYWYRRVMGKEIKFLLHFVKESKQDESGMPNNRFLAERTGGTYSTLKVQPAELEDSGVYFCASSQAVGAAAGEQYFGPGTRLTVT.

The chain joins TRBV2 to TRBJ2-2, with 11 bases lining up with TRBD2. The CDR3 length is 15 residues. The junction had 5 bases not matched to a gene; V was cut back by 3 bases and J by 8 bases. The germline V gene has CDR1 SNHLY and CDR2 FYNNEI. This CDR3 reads CASSDLAGGWGELFF. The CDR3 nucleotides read TGTGCCAGCAGTGACCTAGCGGGGGGCTGGGGGGAGCTGTTTTTT.

In DNA form, the CDR3 reads TGCGCCAGCAGCCAAGTTTCGGAGGACTCTAACTATGGCTACACCTTC. It encodes CASSQVSEDSNYGYTF. This chain joins TRBV4-1 and TRBJ1-2; unclear D gene. The CDR3 covers 16 residues. From germline, CDR1 is MGHRA and CDR2 YSYEKL. The germline V and J ends were trimmed by 1 base and 0 bases, with 12 bases remaining between them.

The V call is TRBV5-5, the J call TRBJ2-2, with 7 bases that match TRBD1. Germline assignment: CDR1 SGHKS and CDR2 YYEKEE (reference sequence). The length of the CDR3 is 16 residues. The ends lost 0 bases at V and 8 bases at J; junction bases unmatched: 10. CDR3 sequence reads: CASSLEKLTGTGELFF. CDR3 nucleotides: TGTGCCAGCAGCTTGGAGAAGCTGACAGGGACAGGGGAGCTGTTTTTT.

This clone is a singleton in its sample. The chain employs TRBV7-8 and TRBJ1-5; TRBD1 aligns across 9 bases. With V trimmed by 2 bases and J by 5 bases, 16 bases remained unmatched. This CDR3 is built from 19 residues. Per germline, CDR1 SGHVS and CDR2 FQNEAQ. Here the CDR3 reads CASSLFLIGHDRGDQPQHF. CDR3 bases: TGTGCCAGCAGCTTATTCTTGATAGGACACGACAGGGGGGATCAGCCCCAGCATTTT.

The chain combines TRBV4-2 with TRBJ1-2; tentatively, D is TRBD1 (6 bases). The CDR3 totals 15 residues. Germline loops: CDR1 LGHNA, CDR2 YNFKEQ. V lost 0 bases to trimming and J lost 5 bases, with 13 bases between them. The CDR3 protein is CASSQESRGDYGYTF. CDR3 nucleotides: TGTGCCAGCAGCCAAGAATCCAGGGGCGATTATGGCTACACCTTC.

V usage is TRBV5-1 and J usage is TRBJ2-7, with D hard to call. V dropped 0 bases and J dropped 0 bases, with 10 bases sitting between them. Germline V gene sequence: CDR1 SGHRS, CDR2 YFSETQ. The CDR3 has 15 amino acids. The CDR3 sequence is CASSLGAAASYEQYF. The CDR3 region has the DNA TGCGCCAGCAGCTTGGGGGCAGCAGCCTCCTACGAGCAGTACTTC.

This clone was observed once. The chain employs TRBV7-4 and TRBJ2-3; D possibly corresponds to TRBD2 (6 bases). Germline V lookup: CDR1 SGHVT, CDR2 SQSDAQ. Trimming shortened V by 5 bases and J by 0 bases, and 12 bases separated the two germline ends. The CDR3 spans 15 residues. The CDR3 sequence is CASSAGRWSTDTQYF. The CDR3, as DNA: TGTGCCAGCAGCGCGGGACGGTGGAGCACAGATACGCAGTATTTT.

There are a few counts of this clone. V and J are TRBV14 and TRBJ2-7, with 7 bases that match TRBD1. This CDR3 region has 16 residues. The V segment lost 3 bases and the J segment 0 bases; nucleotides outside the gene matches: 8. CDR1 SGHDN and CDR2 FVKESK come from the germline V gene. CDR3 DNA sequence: TGTGCCAGCAGCCATCGGACAGGCTCGAGCTCCTACGAGCAGTACTTC. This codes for CASSHRTGSSSYEQYF.

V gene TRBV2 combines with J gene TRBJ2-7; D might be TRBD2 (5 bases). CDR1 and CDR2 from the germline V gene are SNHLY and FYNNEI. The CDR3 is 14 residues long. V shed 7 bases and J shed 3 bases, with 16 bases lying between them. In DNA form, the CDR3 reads TGTGCCAGCAAGGGTCCGGAGGAATTCTACGAGCAGTACTTC. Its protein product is CASKGPEEFYEQYF.

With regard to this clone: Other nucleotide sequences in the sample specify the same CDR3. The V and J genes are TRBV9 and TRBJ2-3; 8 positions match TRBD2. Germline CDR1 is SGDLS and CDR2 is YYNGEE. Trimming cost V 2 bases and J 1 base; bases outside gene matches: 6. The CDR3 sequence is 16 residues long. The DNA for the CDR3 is TGTGCCAGCAGCGTGGAGGCGGGGGGAGGCACAGATACGCAGTATTTT. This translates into CASSVEAGGGTDTQYF.